Given below is one TCR beta chain in context. The target antigen is unknown. This sample is drawn from a study of memory CD4+ T cells and cytomegalovirus serostatus. Findings and caveats of the study: Suggested: most of the CMV-linked TCR signature lies in CD4+ memory cells.

Assay: immunoSEQ multiplex PCR; the TCRdb copy retains only in-frame clones and omits some. The sample comprises roughly 67,000 clones, 70% to 80% of which are singletons, and about 4.3% rests with the top ten. The sort gate was single viable CD3+CD4+CD8-CD45RO+ cells for memory CD4+ T cells. The sequence was collected from an adult in good health and CMV-seropositive. The source material was memory CD4+ T cells from blood.

DNA for the CDR3: TGTGCCAGTAGTATGGCGCAGATCACTAATGGCTACACCTTC. It specifies CASSMAQITNGYTF. The gene calls are TRBV19 and TRBJ1-2; D remains ambiguous. Germline V gene sequence: CDR1 LNHDA, CDR2 SQIVND (reference sequence). The germline V and J ends were trimmed by 3 bases and 6 bases, with 14 bases remaining between them. The CDR3 has 14 amino acids.